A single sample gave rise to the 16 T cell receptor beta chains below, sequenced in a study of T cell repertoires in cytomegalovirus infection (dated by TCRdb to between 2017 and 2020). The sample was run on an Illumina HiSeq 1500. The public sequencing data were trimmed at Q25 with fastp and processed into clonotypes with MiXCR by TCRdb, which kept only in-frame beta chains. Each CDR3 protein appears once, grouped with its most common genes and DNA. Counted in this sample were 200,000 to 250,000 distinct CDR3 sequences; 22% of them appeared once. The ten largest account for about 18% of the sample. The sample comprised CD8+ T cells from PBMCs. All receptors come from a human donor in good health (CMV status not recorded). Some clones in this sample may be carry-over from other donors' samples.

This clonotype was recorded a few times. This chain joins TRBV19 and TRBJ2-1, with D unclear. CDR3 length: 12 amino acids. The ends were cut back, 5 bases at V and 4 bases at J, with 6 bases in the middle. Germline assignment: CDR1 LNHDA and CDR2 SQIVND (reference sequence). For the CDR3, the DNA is TGTGCCAGTAGTTCACAGTACAATGAGCAGTTCTTC. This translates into CASSSQYNEQFF.

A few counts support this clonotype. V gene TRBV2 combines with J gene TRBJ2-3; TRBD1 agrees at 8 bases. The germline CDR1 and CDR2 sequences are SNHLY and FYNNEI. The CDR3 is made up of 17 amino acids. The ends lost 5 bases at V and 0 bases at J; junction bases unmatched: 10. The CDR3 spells CASSLPLDRGSTDTQYF. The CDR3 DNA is TGTGCCAGCAGTCTCCCCCTAGACAGGGGAAGCACAGATACGCAGTATTTT.

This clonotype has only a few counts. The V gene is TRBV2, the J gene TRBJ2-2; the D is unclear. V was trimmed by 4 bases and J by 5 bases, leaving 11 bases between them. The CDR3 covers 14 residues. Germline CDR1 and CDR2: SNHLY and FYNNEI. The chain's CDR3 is CASSVAGSTGELFF. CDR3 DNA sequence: TGTGCCAGCAGTGTAGCAGGTTCGACCGGGGAGCTGTTTTTT.

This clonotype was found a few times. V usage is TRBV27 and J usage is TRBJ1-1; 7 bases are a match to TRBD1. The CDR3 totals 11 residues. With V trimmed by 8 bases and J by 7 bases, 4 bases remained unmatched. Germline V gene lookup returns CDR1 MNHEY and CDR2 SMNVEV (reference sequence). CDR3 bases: TGTGCCAGCCACAGGGGCGGTGAAGCTTTCTTT. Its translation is CASHRGGEAFF.

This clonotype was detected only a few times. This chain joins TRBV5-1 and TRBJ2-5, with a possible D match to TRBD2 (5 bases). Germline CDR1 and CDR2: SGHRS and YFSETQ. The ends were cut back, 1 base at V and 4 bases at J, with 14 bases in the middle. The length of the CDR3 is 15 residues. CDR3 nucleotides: TGCGCCAGCAGCTTGATAGCGCCGGGTTCAGAGACCCAGTACTTC. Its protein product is CASSLIAPGSETQYF.

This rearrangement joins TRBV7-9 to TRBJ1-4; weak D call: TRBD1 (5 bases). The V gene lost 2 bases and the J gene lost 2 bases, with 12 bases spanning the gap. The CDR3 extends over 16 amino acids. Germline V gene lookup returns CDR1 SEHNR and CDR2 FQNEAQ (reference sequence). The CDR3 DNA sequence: TGTGCCAGCAGCTTACCCTCAGGGATGACTAATGAAAAACTGTTTTTT. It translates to CASSLPSGMTNEKLFF.

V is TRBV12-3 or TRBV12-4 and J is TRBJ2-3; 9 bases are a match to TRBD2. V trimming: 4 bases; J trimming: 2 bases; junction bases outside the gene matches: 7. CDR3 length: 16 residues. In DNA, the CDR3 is TGTGCCAGCAGTTCCCTAGCGGGGACGCTCACAGATACGCAGTATTTT. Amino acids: CASSSLAGTLTDTQYF.

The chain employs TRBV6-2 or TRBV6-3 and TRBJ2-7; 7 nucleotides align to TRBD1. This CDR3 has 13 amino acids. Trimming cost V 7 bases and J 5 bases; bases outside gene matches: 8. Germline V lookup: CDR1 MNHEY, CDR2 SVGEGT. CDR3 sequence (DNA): TGTGCCAGCAATGGACAGGCCGAGCACGAGCAGTACTTC. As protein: CASNGQAEHEQYF.

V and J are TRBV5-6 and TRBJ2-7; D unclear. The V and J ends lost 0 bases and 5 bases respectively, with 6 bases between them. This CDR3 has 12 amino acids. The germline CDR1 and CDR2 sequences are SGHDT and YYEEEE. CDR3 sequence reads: CASSLAMNEQYF. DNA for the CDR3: TGTGCCAGCAGCTTGGCCATGAACGAGCAGTACTTC.

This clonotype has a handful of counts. The CDR3 is CRPSLAGDSYEQYF. The CDR3 DNA sequence: TGCAGACCCTCTCTAGCGGGGGACTCCTACGAGCAGTACTTC. The chain employs TRBV20-1 and TRBJ2-7, with 10 bases that match TRBD2. Germline V gene data show CDR1 as DFQATT and CDR2 as SNEGSKA (reference sequence). The CDR3 spans 14 residues.

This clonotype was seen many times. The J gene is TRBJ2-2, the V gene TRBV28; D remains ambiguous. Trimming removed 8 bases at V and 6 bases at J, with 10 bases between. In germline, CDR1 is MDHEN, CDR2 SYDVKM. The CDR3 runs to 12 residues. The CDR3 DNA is TGTGCCAGCTTTGCTGGCGCCGGGGAGCTGTTTTTT. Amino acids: CASFAGAGELFF.

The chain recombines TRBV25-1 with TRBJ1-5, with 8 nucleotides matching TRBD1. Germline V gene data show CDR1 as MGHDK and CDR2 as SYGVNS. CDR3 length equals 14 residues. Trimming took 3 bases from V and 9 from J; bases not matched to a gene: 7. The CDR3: CASSDQGAMGPQHF. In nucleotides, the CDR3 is TGTGCCAGCAGTGACCAGGGGGCTATGGGGCCCCAGCATTTT.

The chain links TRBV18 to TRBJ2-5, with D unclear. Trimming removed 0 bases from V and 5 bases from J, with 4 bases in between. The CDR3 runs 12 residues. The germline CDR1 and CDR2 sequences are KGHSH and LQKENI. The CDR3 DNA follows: TGTGCCAGCTCACCACCGGACGAGACCCAGTACTTC. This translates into CASSPPDETQYF.

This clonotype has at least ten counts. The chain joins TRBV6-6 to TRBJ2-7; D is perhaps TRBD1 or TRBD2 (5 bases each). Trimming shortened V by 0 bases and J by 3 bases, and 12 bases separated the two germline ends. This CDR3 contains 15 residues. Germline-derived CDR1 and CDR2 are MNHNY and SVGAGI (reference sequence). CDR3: CASSYSGPGFYEQYF. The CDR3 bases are TGTGCCAGCAGTTACTCGGGACCGGGGTTCTACGAGCAGTACTTC.

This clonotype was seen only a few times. The CDR3 DNA follows: TGCGCCAGCAGTGACCCTAGGGAGCAGTTCTTC. Translating gives CASSDPREQFF. The J gene is TRBJ2-1, the V gene TRBV10-2; D gene unclear. V was shortened by 3 bases and J by 10 bases, with 7 bases between the two germline ends. This CDR3 is built from 11 residues. Germline loops: CDR1 WSHSY, CDR2 SAAADI.

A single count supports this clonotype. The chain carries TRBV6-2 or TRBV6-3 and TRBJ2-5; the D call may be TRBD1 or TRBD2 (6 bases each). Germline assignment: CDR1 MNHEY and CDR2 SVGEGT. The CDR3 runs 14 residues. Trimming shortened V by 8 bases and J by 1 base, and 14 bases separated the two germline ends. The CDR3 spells CASLLRGVQETQYF. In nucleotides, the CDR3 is TGTGCCAGCCTCTTGAGGGGGGTCCAAGAGACCCAGTACTTC.